This T cell receptor beta chain was identified during a study of T-cell memory formation after mild COVID-19. TCRdb fed the 5' RACE reads into MiXCR, producing one record per CDR3 protein. The sample records 530,000 or so distinct CDR3 sequences, around 15% being singletons. Study-level points and caveats: The CD4+ clones that contracted clustered mainly within CM and EM, and the CD8+ clones concentrated in EMRA.

This clonotype was counted between two and nine times. The antigen is undetermined. The sequence came from an adult woman who had mild COVID-19 (a few samples of this study predate the infection). Cell type and time point are not known. Sequencing used PBMCs or a T cell subset sorted from them (not recorded which).

Here the CDR3 DNA reads TGTGCCAGCAGTCTAAGGGACTTCGGCACAGATACGCAGTATTTT. Its translation is CASSLRDFGTDTQYF. The genes are TRBV6-5 and TRBJ2-3, with D maybe TRBD2 (6 bases). The CDR3 has 15 amino acids. V lost 5 bases and J lost 1, with 13 bases in between. Germline V CDR1 and CDR2: MNHEY, SVGAGI.